The 23 T cell receptor beta chains below were found in one sample sequenced in a study of tumor-infiltrating lymphocytes in primary liver carcinoma. Co-extracted RNA and DNA came from roughly 21-30 mg of unsorted bulk tissue. The authors made TCR beta cDNA from approximately 490 ng total RNA with a constant-region primer. Generation of the TCR beta libraries relied on three nested multiplex PCR rounds using slightly modified ARM-PCR. TRBV1-TRBV30 forward primers paired with a C-beta reverse primer drove the first two PCR rounds, about 10 cycles each. MiXCR, applied by TCRdb to the multiplex PCR reads, yields one record per CDR3 protein. The sample carries about 100,000 distinct CDR3 sequences, approximately 70% recorded once. The source material was liver tumor tissue from sampling region 2. As to subset: tumor region T2, inferior pole. Receptors were obtained from a woman aged 55-69 years with primary liver carcinoma and hepatitis B virus infection.

Notes on this clonotype: The final CDR3 position lacks the conserved phenylalanine or tryptophan, pointing to a likely read error. This sequence joins TRBV6-5 and TRBJ1-1; D remains ambiguous. The germline V gene encodes CDR1 MNHEY and CDR2 SVGAGI. The CDR3 has 12 residues. The chain's CDR3 is CASSRTNNEAFL. In DNA, the CDR3 is TGTGCCAGCAGTCGCACGAACAATGAAGCTTTCCTT.

In its sample, this clonotype was seen once. A much larger clone sits a single nucleotide away, making a read error possible. The chain is built from TRBV5-1 and TRBJ2-1; 7 nucleotides align to TRBD1. Germline CDR1 and CDR2: SGHRS and YFSETQ. CDR3 length: 13 amino acids. V was pared by 6 bases and J by 5 bases, with 5 bases of the junction left unmatched. In nucleotides, the CDR3 is TGCGCCAGCAACGGGGACAGACACAATGAGCAGTTCTTC. Its protein is CASNGDRHNEQFF.

This clonotype came up once. The junction and the germline gene differ at one end; a read error may be behind it. CDR3 protein: CASNPTLGNTGELFF. The CDR3 nucleotides are TGCGCCAGCAACCCTACGCTAGGGAACACCGGTGAGCTGTTTTTT. V gene TRBV5-1 combines with J gene TRBJ2-2; no definite D call. The CDR3 length is 15 residues. Germline V CDR1 and CDR2: SGHRS, YFSETQ.

Only one count was recorded for this clonotype. Sequence at one end of the junction differs from germline and may be a read error. V usage is TRBV11-2 and J usage is TRBJ2-3; 11 bases map to TRBD2. CDR1 SGHAT and CDR2 FQNNGV come from the germline V gene. The CDR3 is 14 residues long. The chain's CDR3 is CACSLGSSGRSEYF. In DNA form, the CDR3 reads TGTGCCTGCAGCTTAGGGTCTAGCGGGAGGTCCGAGTATTTT.

Ten or more counts support this clonotype. The rearrangement links TRBV28 to TRBJ2-5; perhaps D is TRBD1 or TRBD2 (5 bases each). Germline V gene data show CDR1 as MDHEN and CDR2 as SYDVKM. This CDR3 contains 16 residues. Trimming cost V 5 bases and J 3 bases, with 19 bases left between them. CDR3 bases: TGTGCCAGCAGTCCCTACCCCCGGGACGGTAAAGAGACCCAGTACTTC. Translation: CASSPYPRDGKETQYF.

Comment on this clonotype: This sequence may be a read error, since a much larger clone differs from it by one base. The gene calls are TRBV28 and TRBJ2-1; D may be TRBD1 or TRBD2 (5 bases each). Germline loops: CDR1 MDHEN, CDR2 SYDVKM. The CDR3 covers 13 residues. CDR3 in DNA: TGTGCCGGCAGTTTCAGAGGGGTTAATGAGCAGTTCTTC. Translating it yields CAGSFRGVNEQFF.

As regards this clonotype: At one end, the junction sequence differs from germline, possibly due to a read error. V gene TRBV6-5 combines with J gene TRBJ2-7; D may be TRBD1 (8 bases). The CDR3 sequence is 15 residues long. CDR1 and CDR2 from the germline V gene are MNHEY and SVGAGI. The DNA for the CDR3 is TGTGCCAACAGTTTGGCCTGGACAGGGAGGGACGAGCAGTACTTC. This encodes CANSLAWTGRDEQYF.

A note on this clonotype: At one of its ends the junction is not consistent with the germline gene, which may arise from a read error. The chain links TRBV28 to TRBJ1-6, with 7 positions matching TRBD1. The CDR3 is 16 amino acids. Germline lookup yields CDR1 MDHEN and CDR2 SYDVKM. The CDR3 DNA sequence: TGTGTCAGCAGAACCTACCGGGACAGAAATAATTCACCCCTCCACTTT. It specifies CVSRTYRDRNNSPLHF.

Of note for this clonotype: This sequence may be a read error, since a much larger clone differs from it by one base. The J gene is TRBJ2-1, the V gene TRBV28, with 7 bases that match TRBD1. Germline V gene data show CDR1 as MDHEN and CDR2 as SYDVKM. This CDR3 comprises 16 residues. V lost 7 bases to trimming and J lost 0 bases; unmatched junction nucleotides: 9. CDR3 protein: CASIDLGGGSYNEQFF. The DNA of the CDR3 is TGTGCCAGCATCGACTTAGGGGGCGGCTCCTACAATGAGCAGTTCTTC.

This clonotype came up a few times. Mismatch with germline at one junction end may stem from a read error. The rearrangement uses TRBV7-9 and TRBJ2-7; 8 nucleotides match TRBD2. Looked up from germline, CDR1 is SEHNR and CDR2 is FQNEAQ (reference sequence). CDR3 length: 15 residues. As DNA, the CDR3 is TGTGCCAGCAGTTTAGGACTAGCAAGTGGGTACGAGCAGTACTTC. Residues: CASSLGLASGYEQYF.

This clonotype was counted only a few times. The germline gene is not matched at one end of the junction; a read error may be the cause. The chain uses TRBV6-1 and TRBJ2-1; 8 bases are shared with TRBD2. The CDR3 extends over 16 amino acids. CDR1 is MNHNS, CDR2 SASEGT, per germline. The CDR3 region has the DNA TGTGCCAGCAGTACACTAGCGGTTAAGGCCTACAATGAGCGGTCCTTC. Its protein product is CASSTLAVKAYNERSF.

The rearrangement uses TRBV5-1 and TRBJ2-1; 7 positions match TRBD2. V lost 6 bases and J lost 6; bases outside the gene matches: 15. Germline lookup yields CDR1 SGHRS and CDR2 YFSETQ. The CDR3 covers 16 residues. The CDR3 spells CASTSRGRALVNEQFF. The CDR3 nucleotides are TGCGCCAGCACCTCTCGTGGGAGGGCCCTTGTCAATGAGCAGTTCTTC. Supplemented by reference TRBV5-1 and TRBJ2-1, the full variable domain reads KAGVTQTPRYLIKTRGQQVTLSCSPISGHRSVSWYQQTPGQGLQFLFEYFSETQRNKGNFPGRFSGRQFSNSRSEMNVSTLELGDSALYLCASTSRGRALVNEQFFGPGTRLTVL.

This clonotype was detected many times. This chain links TRBV6-5 with TRBJ2-5; 8 nucleotides line up with TRBD1. CDR3 size: 16 residues. V trimming: 6 bases; J trimming: 2 bases; junction bases outside the gene matches: 11. CDR1 is MNHEY and CDR2 is SVGAGI in the germline V gene. CDR3 nucleotide sequence: TGTGCCAGCAGGCCTACCGACAGGGGTGTTCAAGAGACCCAGTACTTC. Protein: CASRPTDRGVQETQYF.

The table lists this clonotype with a count of one. The V gene is TRBV29-1, the J gene TRBJ2-3, with D uncertain. The CDR3 consists of 15 residues. Germline V gene data show CDR1 as SQVTM and CDR2 as ANQGSEA. The CDR3 region has the DNA TGCAGTGTGGGGAAGTCAAGTACTAACACAGATACGCAGTATTTT. It is translated as CSVGKSSTNTDTQYF.

This clonotype showed up just a few times. It may be a read error: a sequence one base away is much more abundant. The rearrangement links TRBV6-5 to TRBJ1-2; D is undetermined. Germline V lookup: CDR1 MNHEY, CDR2 SVGAGI. This CDR3 is 12 amino acids long. The CDR3 spells CTSSYSGYGYTF. The CDR3 coding sequence is TGTACCAGCAGTTACTCAGGCTATGGCTACACCTTC.

This clonotype has a count of ten or more. One end of the junction varies from germline; a read error may be responsible. The chain combines TRBV12-3 or TRBV12-4 with TRBJ2-5, with TRBD1 identical over 11 bases. The CDR3 runs 14 residues. CDR3 bases: TGTGCCAGCAGTCTCCTCGGACAGGGGGCCTCACTGGACTTC. Its protein product is CASSLLGQGASLDF.

A word on this clonotype: The junction departs from the called germline gene at one end, perhaps through a read error. The chain couples TRBV7-9 to TRBJ1-5, with TRBD1 as a possible D gene (5 bases). Germline CDR1 reads SEHNR; CDR2 reads FQNEAQ (reference sequence). This CDR3 contains 15 residues. Here the CDR3 DNA reads TGTGCCGGCAGCTTAGTGGGGCAGGGTCATCAGCCCCAGCATTTT. Translation gives CAGSLVGQGHQPQHF.

The sample holds one count of this clonotype. The gene calls are TRBV12-3 or TRBV12-4 and TRBJ1-5, with D hard to call. Trimming removed 5 bases at V and 9 bases at J, with 23 bases between. CDR3 length: 16 residues. CDR3: CASSSLGVNSDPPQHF. CDR3 nucleotide sequence: TGTGCCAGCAGTAGCCTCGGGGTAAACAGCGATCCGCCCCAGCATTTT.

With respect to this clonotype: Germline and junction disagree at one end, which may indicate a read error. V gene TRBV28 combines with J gene TRBJ2-7, with a weak D call TRBD1 (6 bases). This CDR3 region has 13 residues. Germline loops: CDR1 MDHEN, CDR2 SYDVKM. The CDR3 loop is CASSLTGVGEQCF. For the CDR3, the DNA is TGTGCCAGCAGCTTGACAGGCGTCGGGGAGCAGTGTTTC.

As concerns this clonotype: Sequence at one end of the junction differs from germline and may be a read error. The chain uses TRBV11-2 and TRBJ2-5; D is unclear. The length of the CDR3 is 16 residues. Germline CDR1 is SGHAT and CDR2 is FQNNGV. The CDR3, as DNA: TGTGCCAGCAGTCCCTATGGCGTGAGAACACAAGAGACCCAGTATTTC. Residues: CASSPYGVRTQETQYF.

This clonotype was detected only once. This CDR3 fails to terminate in the conserved phenylalanine or tryptophan, so it likely reflects a read error. The chain has TRBV11-2 and TRBJ2-5; D is ambiguous. V lost 4 bases and J 0 bases, leaving 15 bases between the germline ends. The CDR3 has 16 amino acids. Germline CDR1 is SGHAT and CDR2 is FQNNGV. The CDR3 DNA sequence: TGTGCCAGCAGCTCAGAGTTTGCTGCCTACCAAGAGACCCAGTACTCC. Amino acids: CASSSEFAAYQETQYS.

Details on this clonotype: With a much larger clone just one base away, this may be a read error. The chain is built from TRBV5-1 and TRBJ2-3; 9 bases are shared with TRBD2. This CDR3 has 15 residues. The V gene's germline CDR1 is SGHRS and CDR2 YFSETQ. DNA for the CDR3: TGCGCCAGCAGCAACGGACTAGCGTACACAAATACGCAGTATTTT. Translating it yields CASSNGLAYTNTQYF.

Concerning this clonotype itself: The germline gene is not matched at one end of the junction; a read error may be the cause. The genes are TRBV5-6 and TRBJ2-7; TRBD1 matches at 10 bases. The germline gives CDR1 SGHDT, CDR2 YYEEEE. There are 14 residues in the CDR3. The DNA of the CDR3 is TGTGCCAACAGCTTAGTCTCTGGGACAGGGGCTGAGTACTTC. This encodes CANSLVSGTGAEYF.